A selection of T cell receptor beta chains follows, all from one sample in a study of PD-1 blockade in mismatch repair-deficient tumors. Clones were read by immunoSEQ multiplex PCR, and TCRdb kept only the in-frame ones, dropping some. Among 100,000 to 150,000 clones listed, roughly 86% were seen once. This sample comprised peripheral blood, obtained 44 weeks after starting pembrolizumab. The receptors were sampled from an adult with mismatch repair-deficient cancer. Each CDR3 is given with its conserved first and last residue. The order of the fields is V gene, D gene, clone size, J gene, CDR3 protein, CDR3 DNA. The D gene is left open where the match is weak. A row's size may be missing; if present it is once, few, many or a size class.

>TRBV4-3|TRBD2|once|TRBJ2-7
CASSQVGVTSGRPYEQYF
TGCGCCAGCAGCCAAGTCGGAGTGACTAGCGGGAGGCCCTACGAGCAGTACTTC
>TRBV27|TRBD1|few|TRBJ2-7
CASRGRDRARHEQYF
TGTGCCAGCAGGGGTCGGGACAGGGCTCGCCACGAGCAGTACTTC
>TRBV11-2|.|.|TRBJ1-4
CASSSTPDRFNEKLFF
TGTGCCAGCAGCTCCACCCCGGATAGGTTCAATGAAAAACTGTTTTTT
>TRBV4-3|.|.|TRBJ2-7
CASSLDYAEAQRKQYF
TGCGCCAGCAGCTTAGACTACGCCGAGGCTCAAAGAAAGCAGTACTTC
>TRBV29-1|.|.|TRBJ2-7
CSVDTGAGEQYF
TGCAGCGTTGATACGGGAGCAGGGGAGCAGTACTTC
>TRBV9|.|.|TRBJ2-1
CASSVGGRMGNEQFF
TGTGCCAGCAGCGTAGGTGGGAGGATGGGGAATGAGCAGTTCTTC
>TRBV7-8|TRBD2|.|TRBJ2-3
CASTLAGGTDTQYF
TGTGCCAGCACCTTAGCGGGTGGCACAGATACGCAGTATTTT
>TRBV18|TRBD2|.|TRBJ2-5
CASSARGAGAVETQYF
TGTGCCAGCTCAGCACGGGGAGCGGGAGCAGTAGAGACCCAGTACTTC
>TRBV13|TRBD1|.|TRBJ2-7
CASSLWGQGGSYEQYF
TGTGCCAGCAGCTTATGGGGACAGGGGGGTTCCTACGAGCAGTACTTC
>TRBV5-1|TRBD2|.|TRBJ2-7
CASSPRGGGAPDEQYF
TGCGCCAGCAGCCCTAGGGGCGGGGGGGCCCCGGACGAGCAGTACTTC
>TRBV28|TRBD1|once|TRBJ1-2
CASSPSGTGRGYGYTF
TGTGCCAGCAGTCCCTCCGGGACAGGGCGAGGCTATGGCTACACCTTC
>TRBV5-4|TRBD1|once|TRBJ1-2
CASSSTDRGYGYTF
TGTGCCAGCAGCTCAACGGACAGGGGCTATGGCTACACCTTC
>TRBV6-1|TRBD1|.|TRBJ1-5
CASSEGTGLNQPQHF
TGTGCCAGCAGTGAAGGGACAGGTCTCAATCAGCCCCAGCATTTT
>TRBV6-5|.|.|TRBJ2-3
CASSYSKWFTDTQYF
TGTGCCAGCAGTTACTCGAAATGGTTCACAGATACGCAGTATTTT
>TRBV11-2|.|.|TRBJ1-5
CASSSGAGSNQPQHF
TGTGCCAGCAGCTCAGGTGCGGGGAGCAATCAGCCCCAGCATTTT
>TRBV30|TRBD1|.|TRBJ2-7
CAWSGGQAYEQYF
TGTGCCTGGAGTGGGGGACAGGCCTACGAGCAGTACTTC
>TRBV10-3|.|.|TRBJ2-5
CAISQGDETQYF
TGTGCCATCAGCCAGGGTGATGAGACCCAGTACTTC
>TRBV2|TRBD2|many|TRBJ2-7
CASSPASGRGYEQYF
TGTGCCAGCAGTCCTGCTAGCGGGAGGGGATACGAGCAGTACTTC
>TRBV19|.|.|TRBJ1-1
CATEPGPTNTEAFF
TGTGCCACCGAACCGGGACCTACTAACACTGAAGCTTTCTTT
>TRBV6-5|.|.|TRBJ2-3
CASSYAGEGTQYF
TGTGCCAGCAGTTACGCCGGAGAGGGTACGCAGTATTTT
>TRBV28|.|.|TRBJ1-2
CASSLLVTGPRLFNYGYTF
TGTGCCAGCAGTTTATTAGTTACAGGGCCGCGACTTTTTAACTATGGCTACACCTTC
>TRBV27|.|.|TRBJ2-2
CASSFRAATGELFF
TGTGCCAGCAGTTTCCGTGCGGCAACCGGGGAGCTGTTTTTT
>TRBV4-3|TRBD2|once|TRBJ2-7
CASSQGPSGAYEQYF
TGCGCCAGCAGCCAAGGCCCCAGCGGGGCCTACGAGCAGTACTTC
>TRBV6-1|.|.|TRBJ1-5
CASSEGEPQHF
TGTGCCAGCAGTGAGGGGGAGCCCCAGCATTTT
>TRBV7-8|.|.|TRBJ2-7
CASSLNRQVGYEQYF
TGTGCCAGCAGCTTAAACAGACAGGTGGGCTACGAGCAGTACTTC
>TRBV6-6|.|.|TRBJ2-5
CASSRTGETQYF
TGTGCCAGCAGCCGGACCGGCGAGACCCAGTACTTC
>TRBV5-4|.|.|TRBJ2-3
CASSLAASWLTDTQYF
TGTGCCAGCAGCTTGGCCGCTAGTTGGTTGACAGATACGCAGTATTTT
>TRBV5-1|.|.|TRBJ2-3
CASSLVQKTDTQYF
TGCGCCAGCAGCTTAGTACAGAAGACAGATACGCAGTATTTT
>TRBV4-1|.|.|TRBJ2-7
CASSQAQQLTYEQYF
TGCGCCAGCAGCCAAGCCCAACAGCTCACCTACGAGCAGTACTTC
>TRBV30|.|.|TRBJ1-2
CAWSPTLPGNGYTF
TGTGCCTGGAGTCCGACACTCCCAGGGAATGGCTACACCTTC
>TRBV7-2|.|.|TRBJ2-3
CASNPRDSTDTQYF
TGTGCCAGCAACCCAAGGGATAGCACAGATACGCAGTATTTT
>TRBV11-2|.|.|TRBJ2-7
CASSSILRSYEQYF
TGTGCCAGCAGCTCGATACTCCGCTCCTACGAGCAGTACTTC
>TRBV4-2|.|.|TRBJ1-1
CASLSRTGSSRNTEAFF
TGTGCCAGCCTCTCAAGGACGGGATCTAGTCGGAACACTGAAGCCTTCTTT